This T cell receptor (beta chain) came from a study of beta chain features in type 1 diabetes. Study summary: Researchers looked at some 99 million sorted cells across all samples.

Regarding this clone: Its antigen remains unidentified. Other nucleotide sequences in the sample specify the same CDR3.

Points from the study as a whole: The study found that naive, central memory and Treg TCRB repertoires appeared more similar in patients than in healthy donors. For type 1 diabetes patients, VDJ junctions showed fewer insertions and more deletions. Type 1 diabetes patients had TCRB CDR3s that were shorter (moderately but significantly so) in all four CD4+ subsets.

Investigators reverse transcribed all isolated RNA, so they sequenced expressed TCRB transcripts. Only in-frame clones appear in the TCRdb table, and some are missing; sequencing was by immunoSEQ multiplex PCR. The table lists about 180,000 clones, 7% to 9% of them singletons. The sequence was collected from a man younger than 35 with type 1 diabetes. Sample: central memory CD4+ T cells from blood.

CDR3 bases: TGCGCCAGCAGCTTGGTCTCAGGCGGGAACTACGAGCAGTACTTC. Amino acids: CASSLVSGGNYEQYF. The chain employs TRBV5-1 and TRBJ2-7; the D gene is possibly TRBD2 (6 bases). The CDR3 length is 15 residues. From germline, CDR1 is SGHRS and CDR2 YFSETQ. The V gene lost 0 bases and the J gene lost 3 bases, with 13 bases spanning the gap.